This TCR beta chain was sequenced during a study of control samples from healthy donors and cancer patients. Assay used: immunoSEQ multiplex PCR; TCRdb lists only in-frame clones, some missing. This table has some 120,000 clones, about 95% appearing once. Sequences were obtained from blood. This clonotype originated in a man aged 25-45 years in good health.

DNA for the CDR3: TGTGCCAGTAGTCCTCGACAGGGAGGGGGGGAGCTGTTTTTT. The encoded protein is CASSPRQGGGELFF. This chain links TRBV19 with TRBJ2-2; D is possibly TRBD1 or TRBD2 (7 bases each). The V gene lost 5 bases and the J gene lost 8 bases, with 15 bases spanning the gap. Germline CDR1 LNHDA, CDR2 SQIVND (reference sequence). The CDR3 runs to 14 residues.